This T cell receptor beta chain was identified during a study of shared clonotypes between healthy human individuals. Only Caucasian adults living in Nashville, Tennessee served as donors. General study results and limits: Clonotype sharing levels among donors were expected to vary with sequencing depth.

The CDR3 runs 17 residues. The data were produced by immunoSEQ multiplex PCR, yet TCRdb's version contains in-frame clones alone and is incomplete. The table lists 1 million to 1.2 million clones, 60% to 80% of them singletons. A note on this clone: Its antigen is not identified.

Sequencing was carried out using memory CD4+ T cells from PBMCs. Subset here: CD45RA-negative fraction. This sequence joins TRBV12-2 and TRBJ2-5; the table's TRBD1 call for D was not verified on the DNA. TRBV12-2 is tagged as a pseudogene. The sequence was collected from a man in his late teens or twenties in good health. Some clones in this sample may be carry-over from other donors' samples. The DNA of the CDR3 is TGTGCAAGTCGCTTAGGGGCAGGGGGTACCCCGGGGGAGACCCAGTACTTC. Residues: CASRLGAGGTPGETQYF.